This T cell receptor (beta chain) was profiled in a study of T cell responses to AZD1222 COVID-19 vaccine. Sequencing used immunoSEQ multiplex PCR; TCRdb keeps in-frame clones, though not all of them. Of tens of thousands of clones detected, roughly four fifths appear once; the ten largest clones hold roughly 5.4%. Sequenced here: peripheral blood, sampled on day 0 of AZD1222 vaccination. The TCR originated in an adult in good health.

CDR3 residues: CASSVDGGNTGELFF. The CDR3 region has the DNA TGTGCCAGCAGCGTAGACGGTGGGAACACCGGGGAGCTGTTTTTT. The chain is built from TRBV9 and TRBJ2-2, with D unclear. With 0 bases removed from V and 1 base from J, the gap between germline ends came to 7 bases. The CDR3 contains 15 residues. Germline V gene sequence: CDR1 SGDLS, CDR2 YYNGEE. Supplemented by reference TRBV9 and TRBJ2-2, the full variable domain reads DSGVTQTPKHLITATGQRVTLRCSPRSGDLSVYWYQQSLDQGLQFLIQYYNGEERAKGNILERFSAQQFPDLHSELNLSSLELGDSALYFCASSVDGGNTGELFFGEGSRLTVL.